The entry below describes one T cell receptor (beta chain). Use of 60 Vbeta and 13 Jbeta primers characterized the PCR. Repertoires were generated with immunoSEQ multiplex PCR, while TCRdb's copy carries only in-frame clones and drops some. The data show about 89,000 clones, around 67% seen once. This sample was taken from a study of cytomegalovirus exposure and HLA in healthy donors. The CDR3 loop spans 15 amino acids. Germline V lookup: CDR1 MRHNA, CDR2 SNTAGT. V lost 4 bases to trimming and J lost 1 base; unmatched junction nucleotides: 0. The chain links TRBV6-4 to TRBJ2-1; 11 nucleotides line up with TRBD2. The sample taken for sequencing was PBMCs. The TCR originated in a male donor in good health and CMV-seronegative. CDR3 residues: CASSGTSGSYNEQFF. The CDR3 DNA is TGTGCCAGCAGTGGGACTAGCGGGTCCTACAATGAGCAGTTCTTC.